This T cell receptor beta chain was retrieved from a study of shared clonotypes between healthy human individuals. Every immunoSEQ plate was one replicate of a subset's evenly spread DNA. TCRdb's copy holds only in-frame clones and misses some; the assay was immunoSEQ multiplex PCR. The table lists about 490,000 clones, over 75% of them singletons. CDR1 and CDR2 from the germline V gene are LNHDA and SQIVND (reference sequence). The CDR3 is made up of 13 amino acids. V lost 3 bases, J lost 2 bases, and 7 bases lay in between. Notes on this clone: Its antigen remains unknown.

Study results and caveats: Among donors, sharing of clonotypes was expected to be affected by sequencing depth. Only blood samples were collected, and tissue repertoires likely differ.

Those who donated, Caucasian adults without exception, all lived in Nashville, Tennessee. The receptor's source is a woman between 35 and 50 years old in good health. Some clones in this sample may be carry-over from other donors' samples. V usage is TRBV19 and J usage is TRBJ1-1; D gene uncertain. Sample: PBMCs. The CDR3 loop is CASSIRPNTEAFF. CDR3 DNA: TGTGCCAGTAGTATTCGGCCCAACACTGAAGCTTTCTTT.